This T cell receptor (beta chain) was sequenced during a study of cytomegalovirus exposure and HLA in healthy donors. The CDR3 loop spans 14 amino acids. With 2 bases removed from V and 7 bases from J, the gap between germline ends came to 14 bases. CDR1 is LNHDA and CDR2 is SQIVND in the germline V gene (reference sequence). Use of 60 Vbeta and 13 Jbeta primers characterized the PCR. The table came from immunoSEQ multiplex PCR; TCRdb's copy has only in-frame clones and leaves some out. Here the sample spans some 95,000 clones, over 75% being singletons. Concerning this clone: Its antigen is as yet unknown.

Overall study results and limits: It was only CMV serostatus that was available as immune exposure information. Based on reports, TCR beta sequences accurately predicted HLA-A and HLA-B alleles for most subjects. By HLA locus, TCR association rates varied in a later analysis, with DRB1 showing the most and HLA-C the fewest.

This clonotype originated in a man aged 25-45 years in good health and CMV-seronegative. The chain employs TRBV19 and TRBJ1-2; D gene uncertain. Sequencing was done on a sample of PBMCs. The CDR3 DNA reads TGTGCCAGTAGTATAACTGGGTCGCGGGGTGGCTACACCTTC. Residues: CASSITGSRGGYTF.